A single sample is the source of the 16 T cell receptor beta chains below, sequenced in a study of cytomegalovirus exposure and HLA in healthy donors (dated by TCRdb to 2015 to 2018). The protocol used for the library was the immunoSEQ multiplex PCR assay. For the multiplex PCR, a mixture combining 60 forward primers for TCR Vbeta segments and 13 reverse primers for TCR Jbeta segments was used. Imported from immuneACCESS, the table was reduced by TCRdb to in-frame sequences with V and J called. These copies leave out some clones; in studies compared against another copy, an unresolved V gene accounts for under half, and the cause of the remainder is not known. Across this sample there are about 85,000 clones, with roughly 70% seen only once. The leading ten clones occupy around 2.3% of the sample. Material: PBMCs. The receptor source for this set is a man aged 25 to 40 in good health and CMV-seronegative.

The chain is built from TRBV30 and TRBJ1-4; D possibly corresponds to TRBD1 (5 bases). This CDR3 comprises 13 residues. The V and J ends lost 1 base and 14 bases respectively, with 17 bases between them. Germline values: CDR1 GTSNPN, CDR2 SVGIG (reference sequence). CDR3 coding DNA: TGTGCCTGGAGTGCCGAGGCAGGGAAAGGCCTGTTTTTT. It is translated as CAWSAEAGKGLFF.

The chain recombines TRBV18 with TRBJ1-6, with 9 positions matching TRBD1. The V gene end was trimmed by 6 bases and the J gene end by 5 bases; junction bases not matched to a gene: 2. Germline assignment: CDR1 KGHSH and CDR2 LQKENI. This CDR3 is built from 14 residues. CDR3 nucleotides: TGTGCCAGCTCCGGGGACAGGGATAATTCACCCCTCCACTTT. This encodes CASSGDRDNSPLHF.

This chain connects TRBV6-1 to TRBJ2-3, with 7 bases lining up with TRBD2. Germline trimming cut 6 bases from V and 3 bases from J; bases unmatched to any gene: 9. Germline CDR1 MNHNS, CDR2 SASEGT. The CDR3 runs to 15 residues. CDR3 amino acids: CASSDPWTSTDTQYF. In nucleotides, the CDR3 is TGTGCCAGCAGCGATCCTTGGACTAGTACAGATACGCAGTATTTT.

This chain links TRBV7-2 with TRBJ2-5, with D perhaps TRBD1 (5 bases). V dropped 3 bases and J dropped 5 bases, with 10 bases sitting between them. CDR1 is SGHTA, CDR2 FQGNSA, per germline. The CDR3 spans 13 residues. CDR3 residues: CASSLADTETQYF. The DNA of the CDR3 is TGTGCCAGCAGCTTGGCGGACACGGAGACCCAGTACTTC.

The V gene is TRBV28, the J gene TRBJ2-7; D gene uncertain. This CDR3 spans 13 amino acids. Trimming removed 5 bases from V and 4 bases from J, with 12 bases in between. The germline gives CDR1 MDHEN, CDR2 SYDVKM. The CDR3 DNA follows: TGTGCCAGCAGTCCAACAGCCGGTTACGAGCAGTACTTC. Protein product: CASSPTAGYEQYF.

The chain employs TRBV28 and TRBJ1-2; 8 bases map to TRBD1. CDR1 and CDR2 from the germline V gene are MDHEN and SYDVKM. The trim removed 3 bases at V and 6 bases at J, leaving 3 bases unmatched. The CDR3 covers 13 residues. In DNA, the CDR3 is TGTGCCAGCAGTTTCTGGACAGGGCATGGCTACACCTTC. As protein: CASSFWTGHGYTF.

This clone was counted once. This chain uses TRBV9 with TRBJ2-7, with D possibly TRBD2 on 6 matching bases. This CDR3 is 15 amino acids long. V was clipped by 0 bases and J by 4 bases, with 14 bases between them. Germline loops: CDR1 SGDLS, CDR2 YYNGEE. CDR3 residues: CASSVGWGVGYEQYF. Written as DNA, the CDR3 is TGTGCCAGCAGCGTAGGATGGGGGGTGGGGTACGAGCAGTACTTC.

The genes are TRBV7-2 and TRBJ2-7; perhaps TRBD2 as D (6 bases). V lost 5 bases and J 3 bases, leaving 14 bases between the germline ends. Germline V gives CDR1 SGHTA, CDR2 FQGNSA. The CDR3 is 14 amino acids. CDR3 residues: CASSTQGGLYEQYF. In nucleotides, the CDR3 is TGTGCCAGCAGCACTCAGGGAGGACTCTACGAGCAGTACTTC.

This sequence joins TRBV28 and TRBJ1-2, with a possible D match to TRBD1 (5 bases). V dropped 7 bases and J dropped 4 bases, with 13 bases sitting between them. This CDR3 spans 13 amino acids. Germline loops: CDR1 MDHEN, CDR2 SYDVKM. CDR3 amino acids: CASNAGQRYGYTF. For the CDR3, the DNA is TGTGCCAGCAACGCTGGACAACGCTATGGCTACACCTTC.

The chain links TRBV27 to TRBJ2-7; TRBD1 matches at 7 bases. Per germline, CDR1 MNHEY and CDR2 SMNVEV (reference sequence). CDR3 length: 16 amino acids. Trimming cost V 3 bases and J 1 base; bases outside gene matches: 9. The CDR3 sequence is CASSFITGQKSYEQYF. The CDR3 DNA reads as TGTGCCAGCAGTTTCATAACGGGACAGAAGTCCTACGAGCAGTACTTC.

The V and J genes are TRBV5-4 and TRBJ2-7, with 12 nucleotides matching TRBD1. Germline V gene data show CDR1 as SGHNT and CDR2 as YYREEE (reference sequence). Trimming cost V 4 bases and J 4 bases; bases outside gene matches: 9. The CDR3 is made up of 16 amino acids. The CDR3 DNA reads TGTGCCAGCAGCCCGGAATTGGGACAGGGGGCTTACGAGCAGTACTTC. Residues: CASSPELGQGAYEQYF.

J is TRBJ1-2 and V is TRBV7-9; 8 bases align to TRBD1. Unmatched junction bases numbered 14, after V lost 5 bases and J lost 0 bases. This CDR3 comprises 18 residues. The germline V gene has CDR1 SEHNR and CDR2 FQNEAQ (reference sequence). This CDR3 is CASSTRRTGFTSNYGYTF. DNA of the CDR3: TGTGCCAGCAGCACCCGGCGGACAGGGTTTACCTCTAACTATGGCTACACCTTC.

V gene TRBV5-1 combines with J gene TRBJ2-5; D is perhaps TRBD1 (7 bases). Germline V gives CDR1 SGHRS, CDR2 YFSETQ. The germline V and J ends were trimmed by 0 bases and 9 bases, with 18 bases remaining between them. CDR3 length: 15 amino acids. CDR3: CASSLEQGGRVAQYF. DNA for the CDR3: TGCGCCAGCAGCTTGGAGCAGGGGGGCAGGGTGGCCCAGTACTTC.

A note on this clone: Just one base apart from a much larger clone, this may be a read error. This CDR3 is CASSYHFDYTF. Written as DNA, the CDR3 is TGTGCCAGCAGCTACCACTTTGACTACACCTTC. V gene TRBV5-4 combines with J gene TRBJ1-2; D unclear. The germline V and J ends were trimmed by 3 bases and 10 bases, with 10 bases remaining between them. Germline CDR1 is SGHNT and CDR2 is YYREEE (reference sequence). The CDR3 spans 11 residues. The full variable domain, in which reference TRBV5-4 and TRBJ1-2 provide the parts outside the CDR3, is ETGVTQSPTHLIKTRGQQVTLRCSSQSGHNTVSWYQQALGQGPQFIFQYYREEENGRGNFPPRFSGLQFPNYSSELNVNALELDDSALYLCASSYHFDYTFGSGTRLTVV.

In this sample, this clone turned up a few times. The gene calls are TRBV28 and TRBJ1-1, with 7 bases that match TRBD1. The CDR3 is 14 amino acids. V lost 8 bases, J lost 0 bases, and 6 bases stayed unmatched. The germline CDR1 and CDR2 sequences are MDHEN and SYDVKM. The CDR3 bases are TGTGCCAGCGGGACAGTTCCCATGAACACTGAAGCTTTCTTT. It yields the protein CASGTVPMNTEAFF.

The V gene is TRBV29-1, the J gene TRBJ1-2; D possibly corresponds to TRBD1 (6 bases). The V and J ends lost 6 bases and 6 bases respectively, with 17 bases between them. CDR3 length: 13 residues. Germline values: CDR1 SQVTM, CDR2 ANQGSEA. The CDR3 spells CSVLQGSGDGYTF. The DNA of the CDR3 is TGCAGCGTGCTACAGGGCTCCGGGGATGGCTACACCTTC.